This TCR beta chain appears in the sequencing data of a study of blood T cell repertoires in COVID-19. Study background: Italy, Spain and the United States were the sources of the convalescent and acute COVID-19 samples.

Clones were read by immunoSEQ multiplex PCR, and TCRdb kept only the in-frame ones, dropping some. Seen here are about 230,000 clones, 70% to 90% observed once, and the top ten hold 0.85% to 1%. The CDR3 consists of 15 residues. The J segment lost 0 bases and the V segment lost 4 bases, leaving 3 bases of the junction unmatched. CDR1 and CDR2 (germline): SGHAT, FQNNGV. The clonotype comes from a man aged 35-49 years with acute or convalescent COVID-19. The sample taken for sequencing was peripheral blood. The chain recombines TRBV11-2 with TRBJ2-1; 7 bases are a match to TRBD1. CDR3 sequence: CASSSGQSSYNEQFF. CDR3 nucleotide sequence: TGTGCCAGCAGCTCGGGACAGAGCTCCTACAATGAGCAGTTCTTC.